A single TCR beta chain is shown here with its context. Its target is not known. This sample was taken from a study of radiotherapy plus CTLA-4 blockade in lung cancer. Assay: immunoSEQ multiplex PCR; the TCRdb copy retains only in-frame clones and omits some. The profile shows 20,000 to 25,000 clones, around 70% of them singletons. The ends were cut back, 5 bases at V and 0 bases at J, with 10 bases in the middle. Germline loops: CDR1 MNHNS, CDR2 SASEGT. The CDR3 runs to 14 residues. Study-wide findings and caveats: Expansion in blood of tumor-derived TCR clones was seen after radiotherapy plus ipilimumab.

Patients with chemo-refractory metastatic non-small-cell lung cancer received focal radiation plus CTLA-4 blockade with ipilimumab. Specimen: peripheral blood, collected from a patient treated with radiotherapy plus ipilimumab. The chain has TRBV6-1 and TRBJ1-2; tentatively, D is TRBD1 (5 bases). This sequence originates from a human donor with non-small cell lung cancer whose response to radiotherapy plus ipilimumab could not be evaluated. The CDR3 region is CASSIKGPNYGYTF. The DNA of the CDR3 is TGTGCCAGCAGTATTAAGGGGCCTAACTATGGCTACACCTTC.